Each of the 10 T cell receptor beta chains below was sequenced from the same sample in a study of T cells in Graves' hyperthyroidism and ophthalmopathy. From RNA transcripts, TCR beta CDR3 regions were amplified. The HTBI primer set drove a first-round RT-PCR of the TCR CDR3. TCRdb re-analysed the multiplex PCR reads in MiXCR, keeping a single row per CDR3 protein. The sample contains about 320,000 distinct CDR3 sequences, around a sixth of which appear only once. The sample taken for sequencing was blood. These receptors were obtained from a man aged 30 to 39 with Graves' hyperthyroidism.

This clonotype was recorded many times. The chain uses TRBV12-3 or TRBV12-4 and TRBJ2-1; the match to TRBD1 covers 9 bases. The CDR3 contains 14 residues. V lost 5 bases and J lost 8; bases outside the gene matches: 7. The CDR3 DNA sequence: TGTGCCAGCAGTCCGGGACAGGGCCTCGATGAGCAGTTCTTC. It yields the protein CASSPGQGLDEQFF.

This clonotype came up many times. The genes are TRBV27 and TRBJ1-5, with 9 bases identical to TRBD1. The CDR3 has 15 residues. V lost 2 bases and J lost 6; bases outside the gene matches: 5. CDR1 is MNHEY and CDR2 is SMNVEV in the germline V gene (reference sequence). For the CDR3, the DNA is TGTGCCAGCAGTTTAATGGGACAGGGCAGTCAGCCCCAGCATTTT. Protein: CASSLMGQGSQPQHF.

This clonotype appeared many times. This sequence joins TRBV18 and TRBJ2-7, with a tentative D call TRBD2 (5 bases). The V gene's germline CDR1 is KGHSH and CDR2 LQKENI. Trimming shortened V by 2 bases and J by 4 bases, and 9 bases separated the two germline ends. CDR3 length: 13 amino acids. In nucleotides, the CDR3 is TGTGCCAGCTCACCAGGGCGCGGGTACGAGCAGTACTTC. Translated, it gives CASSPGRGYEQYF.

Ten or more counts support this clonotype. The chain is built from TRBV2 and TRBJ2-3, with no clear D. The CDR3 runs to 15 residues. The germline CDR1 and CDR2 sequences are SNHLY and FYNNEI. V was cut by 5 bases and J by 2 bases, with 14 bases left in between. DNA for the CDR3: TGTGCCAGCAGTATCCAAACCCTGTTCACAGATACGCAGTATTTT. This encodes CASSIQTLFTDTQYF. The full variable domain, its missing parts supplied by reference TRBV2 and TRBJ2-3, is EPEVTQTPSHQVTQMGQEVILRCVPISNHLYFYWYRQILGQKVEFLVSFYNNEISEKSEIFDDQFSVERPDGSNFTLKIRSTKLEDSAMYFCASSIQTLFTDTQYFGPGTRLTVL.

In DNA form, the CDR3 reads TGTGCCAGCAGCTTCATCGCCGGGTCGGATACGCAGTATTTT. The encoded protein is CASSFIAGSDTQYF. The chain is built from TRBV7-3 and TRBJ2-3; D call uncertain. Germline CDR1 reads SGHTA; CDR2 reads FQGTGA. CDR3 size: 14 residues. V lost 3 bases and J lost 6, with 13 bases in between.

The chain uses TRBV7-3 and TRBJ2-7; 8 positions agree with TRBD2. The CDR3 length is 15 residues. J lost 3 bases, V lost 2 bases, and 6 bases had no gene match. Germline V gives CDR1 SGHTA, CDR2 FQGTGA. CDR3: CASSLGLAGRYEQYF. The DNA of the CDR3 is TGTGCCAGCAGCTTAGGACTAGCAGGACGCTACGAGCAGTACTTC.

This clonotype appeared many times. The chain recombines TRBV18 with TRBJ2-1; D gene uncertain. The CDR3 contains 13 residues. Per the germline V gene, CDR1 is KGHSH and CDR2 is LQKENI. V lost 5 bases and J 7 bases, leaving 12 bases between the germline ends. As DNA, the CDR3 is TGTGCCAGCTCAGAGGACGAGGCTAATGAGCAGTTCTTC. It encodes CASSEDEANEQFF.

This chain connects TRBV7-9 to TRBJ2-1, with D possibly TRBD2 on 6 matching bases. CDR1 and CDR2 from the germline V gene are SEHNR and FQNEAQ (reference sequence). Trimming took off 3 bases at V and 10 bases at J, with 13 bases between the two ends. The CDR3 spans 13 residues. This CDR3 is CASSFSGSEEQFF. The CDR3 DNA is TGTGCCAGCAGCTTTAGCGGCTCTGAGGAGCAGTTCTTC.

This clonotype was seen a single time. The chain recombines TRBV6-1 with TRBJ2-1; TRBD1 might be the D (6 bases). This CDR3 region has 14 residues. CDR1 is MNHNS and CDR2 is SASEGT in the germline V gene. The V end was cut by 8 bases, the J end by 4 bases, with 15 bases between. The CDR3 sequence is CASAGAANYNEQFF. CDR3 coding DNA: TGTGCCAGCGCAGGGGCCGCTAATTACAATGAGCAGTTCTTC.

The rearrangement uses TRBV5-5 and TRBJ1-5; unclear D gene. Per germline, CDR1 SGHKS and CDR2 YYEKEE (reference sequence). Deletions cut 1 base from V and 4 bases from J, with 9 bases between. The CDR3 totals 14 residues. As DNA, the CDR3 is TGTGCCAGCAGCTTGCGGAATTGGAATCAGCCCCAGCATTTT. It yields the protein CASSLRNWNQPQHF.